These T cell receptor beta chains were read from a single sample in a study of OX40 agonist ivuxolimab in advanced cancers. The data were produced by immunoSEQ multiplex PCR, yet TCRdb's version contains in-frame clones alone and is incomplete. The sample carries under 75,000 clones, about 93% recorded once. The sequenced sample was CD4+ or CD8+ T cells sorted from blood, obtained in a trial of the OX40 agonist ivuxolimab. The receptors originated from an adult with an advanced solid tumor such as melanoma, head and neck, liver or kidney cancer. Both conserved end residues are part of each CDR3. The D gene is left open where the match is weak. Some rows mark clone size as missing; the rest say once, few, many or name a class of expanded clone.

>-|TRBV19|-|TRBJ1-1
TGTGCCAGTAGTATAGTGGCCACAGGGTCGATGAACACTGAAGCTTTCTTT
CASSIVATGSMNTEAFF
>-|TRBV14|-|TRBJ2-7
TGTGCCAGCAGCCTCGGAGGGACCTACGAGCAGTACTTC
CASSLGGTYEQYF
>-|TRBV27|TRBD1|TRBJ2-7
TGTGCCAGCACTCTCACAGGGGCGAGTCCCTACGAGCAGTACTTC
CASTLTGASPYEQYF
>-|TRBV4-1|TRBD1|TRBJ2-7
TGCGCCAGCAGCCCGGGACAGTCCTACGAGCAGTACTTC
CASSPGQSYEQYF
>-|TRBV5-4|TRBD1|TRBJ1-2
TGTGCCAGCAGCTCGACCCTTCCCGGGACAGGGAACTATGGCTACACCTTC
CASSSTLPGTGNYGYTF
>-|TRBV7-9|-|TRBJ2-7
TGTGCCAGCAGCCTTCCCCCGGAAAGCTCCTACGAGCAGTACTTC
CASSLPPESSYEQYF
>-|TRBV9|-|TRBJ2-3
TGTGCCAGCAGCCCCGGGGGGCAGGAGACTAGCACAGATACGCAGTATTTT
CASSPGGQETSTDTQYF
>-|TRBV27|-|TRBJ1-1
TGTGCCAGCTCACCAGGGGTGAACACTGAAGCTTTCTTT
CASSPGVNTEAFF
>-|TRBV12-5|TRBD2|TRBJ2-2
TGTGCTAGTGGTTTGGGCCAACTAGCGGGGGTGTACACCGGGGAGCTGTTTTTT
CASGLGQLAGVYTGELFF
>-|TRBV15|-|TRBJ2-5
TGTGCCACCTTACAGGGGGGGGCCCAGTACTTC
CATLQGGAQYF
>-|TRBV7-9|TRBD1|TRBJ1-6
TGTGCCAGCAGCTTGGTGGGGCAGGGGGCTAGCCCCCTCCACTTT
CASSLVGQGASPLHF
>-|TRBV9|-|TRBJ1-2
TGTGCCAGCAGCGTAGCTACCGGGAGTACGTATGGCTACACCTTC
CASSVATGSTYGYTF
>-|TRBV12-5|TRBD1|TRBJ2-7
TGTGCTAGTGGTTTGGTATGGGGACAGGGGTACAACGAGCAGTACTTC
CASGLVWGQGYNEQYF
>-|TRBV6-5|-|TRBJ1-5
TGTGCCAGCAGCCAGGTAGGAGTAGTGGGGCAGCCCCAGCATTTT
CASSQVGVVGQPQHF
>-|TRBV19|-|TRBJ1-1
TGTGCCAGTACCCCACTCGAATTAACTGAAGCTTTCTTT
CASTPLELTEAFF
>-|TRBV29-1|-|TRBJ1-1
TGCAGCGTTGGTTGGAGCACTGAAGCTTTCTTT
CSVGWSTEAFF
>-|TRBV5-6|-|TRBJ1-1
TGTGCCAGCAGCTTTGGAACAGGGACGGCTTTCTTT
CASSFGTGTAFF
>once|TRBV4-1|-|TRBJ2-7
TGCGCCAGCAGCCAAGGATCCGGCGGATACGAGCAGTACTTC
CASSQGSGGYEQYF
>-|TRBV7-2|TRBD2|TRBJ2-5
TGTGCCAGCACCCCCCCACCCCCTAGCGGGGTCTTAGTGGAGACCCAGTACTTC
CASTPPPPSGVLVETQYF
>-|TRBV9|TRBD2|TRBJ2-1
TGTGCCAGCAGCGTAGGAGGTGGGGCTAGCGGGGGCTCGAGCTCCTACAATGAGCAGTTCTTC
CASSVGGGASGGSSSYNEQFF
>-|TRBV6-1|-|TRBJ2-5
TGTGCCAGCAGTGAACTCGCTGGGGGACAAGAGACCCAGTACTTC
CASSELAGGQETQYF
>-|TRBV15|-|TRBJ1-2
TGTGCCACCAGCAGAGATTGGGCAGGTGGGAGCTATGGCTACACCTTC
CATSRDWAGGSYGYTF
>-|TRBV11-2|-|TRBJ1-1
TGTGCCAGCAGCTTAGGCCCAGGCTTGAACACTGAAGCTTTCTTT
CASSLGPGLNTEAFF
>-|TRBV11-2|-|TRBJ2-1
TGTGCCAGCAGCTTAGTGGGGGCAAGCTCCTACAATGAGCAGTTCTTC
CASSLVGASSYNEQFF
>-|TRBV6-5|-|TRBJ1-2
TGTGCCAGCAGTTCTGGGAAGTTCCTTTTCGGCTACACCTTC
CASSSGKFLFGYTF
>-|TRBV5-8|-|TRBJ2-1
TGTGCCAGCAGCGCCGTTGAGCAGTTCTTC
CASSAVEQFF
>-|TRBV4-1|-|TRBJ1-5
TGCGCCAGCAGCCCTCAGACAGGAGGGCAGCCCCAGCATTTT
CASSPQTGGQPQHF
>-|TRBV5-8|-|TRBJ2-7
TGTGCCTGCCTGGCGTCCTACGAGCAGTACTTC
CACLASYEQYF
>-|TRBV27|-|TRBJ1-2
TGTGCCAGCAGTTTTCGGGACCGACCCTTCTATGGCTACACCTTC
CASSFRDRPFYGYTF
>-|TRBV5-4|-|TRBJ2-7
TGTGCCAGCAGCGAAACAGGGTTTTCCTACGAGCAGTACTTC
CASSETGFSYEQYF
>-|TRBV28|-|TRBJ1-4
TGTGCCAGCAGTCCTCCGAGGGCGGGAATTGAAAAACTGTTTTTT
CASSPPRAGIEKLFF